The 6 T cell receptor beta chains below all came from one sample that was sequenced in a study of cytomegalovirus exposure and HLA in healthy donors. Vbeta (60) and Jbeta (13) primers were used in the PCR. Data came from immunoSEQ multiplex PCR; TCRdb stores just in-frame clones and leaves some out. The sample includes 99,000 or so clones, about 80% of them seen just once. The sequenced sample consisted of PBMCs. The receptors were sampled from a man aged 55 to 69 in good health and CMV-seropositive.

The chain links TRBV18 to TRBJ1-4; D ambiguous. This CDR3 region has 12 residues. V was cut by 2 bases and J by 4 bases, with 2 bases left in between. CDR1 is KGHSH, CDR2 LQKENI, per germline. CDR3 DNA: TGTGCCAGCTCACCATATAATGAAAAACTGTTTTTT. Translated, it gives CASSPYNEKLFF.

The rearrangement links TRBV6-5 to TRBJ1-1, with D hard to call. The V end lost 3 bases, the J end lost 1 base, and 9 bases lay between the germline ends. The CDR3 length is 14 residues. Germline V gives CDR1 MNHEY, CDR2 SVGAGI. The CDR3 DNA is TGTGCCAGCAGTTATTACTCCCCGAACACTGAAGCTTTCTTT. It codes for CASSYYSPNTEAFF.

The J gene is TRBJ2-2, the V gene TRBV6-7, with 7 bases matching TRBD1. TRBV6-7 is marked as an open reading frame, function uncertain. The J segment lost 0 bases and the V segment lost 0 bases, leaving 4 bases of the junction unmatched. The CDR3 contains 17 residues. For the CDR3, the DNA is TGTGCCAGCAGTTACTCAGGGGGCGCCGCGAACACCGGGGAGCTGTTTTTT. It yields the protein CASSYSGGAANTGELFF.

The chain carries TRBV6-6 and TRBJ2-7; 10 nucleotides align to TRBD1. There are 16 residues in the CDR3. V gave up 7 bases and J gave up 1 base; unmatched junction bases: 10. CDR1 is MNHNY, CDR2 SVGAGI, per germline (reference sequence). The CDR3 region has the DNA TGTGCCAGCACTCAACAAGGACAGGGGGGATCCTACGAGCAGTACTTC. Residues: CASTQQGQGGSYEQYF.

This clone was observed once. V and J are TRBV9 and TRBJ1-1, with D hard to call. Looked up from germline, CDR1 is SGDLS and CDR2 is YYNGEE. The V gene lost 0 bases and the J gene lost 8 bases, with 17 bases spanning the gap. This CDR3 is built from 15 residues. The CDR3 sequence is CASSVAPMEGSEAFF. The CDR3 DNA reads TGTGCCAGCAGCGTAGCTCCCATGGAGGGATCCGAAGCTTTCTTT. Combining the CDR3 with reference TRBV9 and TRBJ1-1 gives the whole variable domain DSGVTQTPKHLITATGQRVTLRCSPRSGDLSVYWYQQSLDQGLQFLIQYYNGEERAKGNILERFSAQQFPDLHSELNLSSLELGDSALYFCASSVAPMEGSEAFFGQGTRLTVV.

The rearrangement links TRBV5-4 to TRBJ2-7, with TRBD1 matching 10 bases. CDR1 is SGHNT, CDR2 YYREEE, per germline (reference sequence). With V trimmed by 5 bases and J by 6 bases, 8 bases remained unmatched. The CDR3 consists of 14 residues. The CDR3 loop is CASSHDRGPREQYF. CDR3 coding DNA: TGTGCCAGCAGTCACGACAGGGGGCCCCGCGAGCAGTACTTC.